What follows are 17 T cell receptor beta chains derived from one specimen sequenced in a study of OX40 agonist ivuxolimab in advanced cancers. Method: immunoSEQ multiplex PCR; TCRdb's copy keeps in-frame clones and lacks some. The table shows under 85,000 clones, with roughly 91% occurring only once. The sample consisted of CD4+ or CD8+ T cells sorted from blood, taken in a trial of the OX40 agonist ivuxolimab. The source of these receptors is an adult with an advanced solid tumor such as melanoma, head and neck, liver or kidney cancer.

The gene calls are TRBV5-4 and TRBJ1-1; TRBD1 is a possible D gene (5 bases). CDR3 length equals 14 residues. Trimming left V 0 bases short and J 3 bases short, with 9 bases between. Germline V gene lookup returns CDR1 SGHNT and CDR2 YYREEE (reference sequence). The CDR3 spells CASSLALGDTEAFF. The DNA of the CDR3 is TGTGCCAGCAGCTTGGCCCTGGGGGACACTGAAGCTTTCTTT.

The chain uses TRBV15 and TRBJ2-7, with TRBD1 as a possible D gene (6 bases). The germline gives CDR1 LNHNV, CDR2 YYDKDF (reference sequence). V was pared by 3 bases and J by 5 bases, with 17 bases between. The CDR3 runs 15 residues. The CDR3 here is CATSRWDQGFHEQYF. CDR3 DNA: TGTGCCACCAGCAGGTGGGATCAGGGGTTCCACGAGCAGTACTTC.

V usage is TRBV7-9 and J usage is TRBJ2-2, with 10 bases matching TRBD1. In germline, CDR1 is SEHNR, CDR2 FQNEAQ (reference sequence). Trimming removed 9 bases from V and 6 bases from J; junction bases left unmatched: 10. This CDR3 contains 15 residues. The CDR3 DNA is TGTGCCAGAGATTCCGGGACAGGGGCATCCGGGGAGCTGTTTTTT. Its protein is CARDSGTGASGELFF.

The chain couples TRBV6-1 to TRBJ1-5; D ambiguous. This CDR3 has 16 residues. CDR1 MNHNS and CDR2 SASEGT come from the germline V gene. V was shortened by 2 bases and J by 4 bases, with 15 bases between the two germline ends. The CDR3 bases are TGTGCCAGCAGTGAAAGGTTAGGGATAATGAATCAGCCCCAGCATTTT. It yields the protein CASSERLGIMNQPQHF.

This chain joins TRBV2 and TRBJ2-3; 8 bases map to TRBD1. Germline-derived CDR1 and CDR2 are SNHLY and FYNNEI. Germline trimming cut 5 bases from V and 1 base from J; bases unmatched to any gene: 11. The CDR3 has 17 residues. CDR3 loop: CASSSPGQGRGTDTQYF. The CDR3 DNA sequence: TGTGCCAGCAGTTCCCCAGGACAGGGAAGGGGCACAGATACGCAGTATTTT.

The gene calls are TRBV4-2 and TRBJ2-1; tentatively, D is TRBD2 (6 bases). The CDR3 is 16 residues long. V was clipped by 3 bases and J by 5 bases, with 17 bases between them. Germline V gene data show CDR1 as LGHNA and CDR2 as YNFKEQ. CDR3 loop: CASSHPPGTSDNEQFF. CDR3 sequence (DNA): TGTGCCAGCAGCCATCCCCCTGGGACTTCTGACAATGAGCAGTTCTTC.

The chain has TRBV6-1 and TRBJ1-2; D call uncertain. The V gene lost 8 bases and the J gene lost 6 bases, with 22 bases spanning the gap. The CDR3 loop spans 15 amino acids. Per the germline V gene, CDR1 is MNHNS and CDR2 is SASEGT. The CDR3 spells CASPPTEKNYNGYTF. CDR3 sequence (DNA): TGTGCCAGCCCTCCTACAGAGAAGAACTATAATGGCTACACCTTC.

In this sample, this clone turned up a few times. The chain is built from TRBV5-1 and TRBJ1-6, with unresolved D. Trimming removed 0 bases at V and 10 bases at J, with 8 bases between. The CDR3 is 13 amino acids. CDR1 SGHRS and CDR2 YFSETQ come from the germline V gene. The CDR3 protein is CASSLGGKSPLHF. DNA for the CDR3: TGCGCCAGCAGCTTGGGTGGTAAGTCACCCCTCCACTTT.

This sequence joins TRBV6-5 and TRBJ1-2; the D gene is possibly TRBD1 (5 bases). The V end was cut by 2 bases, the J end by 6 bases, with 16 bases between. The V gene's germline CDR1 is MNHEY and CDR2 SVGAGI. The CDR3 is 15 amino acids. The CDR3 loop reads CASSYLGVRVHGYTF. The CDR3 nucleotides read TGTGCCAGCAGTTACCTAGGGGTAAGGGTCCATGGCTACACCTTC.

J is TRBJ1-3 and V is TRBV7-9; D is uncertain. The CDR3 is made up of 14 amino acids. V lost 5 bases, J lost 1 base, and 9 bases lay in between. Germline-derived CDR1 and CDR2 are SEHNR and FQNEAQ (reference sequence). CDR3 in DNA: TGTGCCAGCAGCACGGGTTTGTCTGGAAACACCATATATTTT. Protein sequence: CASSTGLSGNTIYF.

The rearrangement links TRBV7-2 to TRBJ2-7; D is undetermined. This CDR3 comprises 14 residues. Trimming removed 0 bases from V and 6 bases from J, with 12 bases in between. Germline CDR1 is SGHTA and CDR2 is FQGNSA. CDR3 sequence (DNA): TGTGCCAGCAGCTTAGCGGTCGTGGGGTCCGAGCAGTACTTC. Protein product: CASSLAVVGSEQYF.

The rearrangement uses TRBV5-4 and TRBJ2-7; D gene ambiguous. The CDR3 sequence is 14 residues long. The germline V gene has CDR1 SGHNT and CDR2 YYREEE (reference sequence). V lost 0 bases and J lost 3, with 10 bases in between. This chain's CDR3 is CASSLDGADYEQYF. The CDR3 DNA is TGTGCCAGCAGCTTGGATGGTGCAGACTACGAGCAGTACTTC.

As DNA, the CDR3 is TGTGCCAGCAGCTTAATGACAGGGCAAGAGACCCAGTACTTC. Its protein product is CASSLMTGQETQYF. The chain links TRBV11-2 to TRBJ2-5; 7 nucleotides agree with TRBD1. V lost 2 bases and J lost 2; bases outside the gene matches: 2. Germline assignment: CDR1 SGHAT and CDR2 FQNNGV. The CDR3 loop spans 14 amino acids.

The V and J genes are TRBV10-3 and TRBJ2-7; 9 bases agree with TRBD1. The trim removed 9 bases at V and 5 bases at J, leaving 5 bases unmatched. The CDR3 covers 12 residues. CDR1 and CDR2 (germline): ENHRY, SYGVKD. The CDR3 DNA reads TGTGCCATTCAGGGACAGGGCGACGAGCAGTACTTC. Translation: CAIQGQGDEQYF.

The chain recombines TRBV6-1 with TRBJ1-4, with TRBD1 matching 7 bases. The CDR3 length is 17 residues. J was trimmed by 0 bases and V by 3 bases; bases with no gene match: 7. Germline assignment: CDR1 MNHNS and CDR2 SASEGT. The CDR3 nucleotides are TGTGCCAGCAGTGACAGGGGGTATTTTTCAACTAATGAAAAACTGTTTTTT. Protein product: CASSDRGYFSTNEKLFF.

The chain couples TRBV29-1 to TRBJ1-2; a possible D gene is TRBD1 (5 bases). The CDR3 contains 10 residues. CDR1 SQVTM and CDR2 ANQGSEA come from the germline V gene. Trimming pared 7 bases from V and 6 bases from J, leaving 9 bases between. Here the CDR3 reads CSARGDGYTF. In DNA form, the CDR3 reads TGCAGCGCCCGGGGGGATGGCTACACCTTC.

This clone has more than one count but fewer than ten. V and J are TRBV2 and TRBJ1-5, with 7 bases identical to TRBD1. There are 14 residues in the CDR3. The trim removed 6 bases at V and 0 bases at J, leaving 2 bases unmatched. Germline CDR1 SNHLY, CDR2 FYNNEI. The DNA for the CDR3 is TGTGCCAGCAGGGGGGACAGTAGCAATCAGCCCCAGCATTTT. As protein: CASRGDSSNQPQHF.